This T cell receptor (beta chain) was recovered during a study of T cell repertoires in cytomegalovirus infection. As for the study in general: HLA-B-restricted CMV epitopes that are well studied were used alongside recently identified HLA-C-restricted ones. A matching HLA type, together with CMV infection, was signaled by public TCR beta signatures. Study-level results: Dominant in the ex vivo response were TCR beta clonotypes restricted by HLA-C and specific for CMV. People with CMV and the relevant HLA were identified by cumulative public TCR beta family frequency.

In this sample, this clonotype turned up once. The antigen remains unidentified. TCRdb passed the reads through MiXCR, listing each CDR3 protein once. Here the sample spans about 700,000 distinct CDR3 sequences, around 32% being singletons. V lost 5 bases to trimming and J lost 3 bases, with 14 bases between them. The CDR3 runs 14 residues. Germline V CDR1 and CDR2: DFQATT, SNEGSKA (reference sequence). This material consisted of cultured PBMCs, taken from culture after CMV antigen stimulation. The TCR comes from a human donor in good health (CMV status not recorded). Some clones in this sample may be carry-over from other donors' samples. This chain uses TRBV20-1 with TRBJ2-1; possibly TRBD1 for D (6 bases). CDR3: CSAADRLGYNEQFF. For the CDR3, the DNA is TGCAGTGCTGCTGACAGGCTTGGCTACAATGAGCAGTTCTTC.